This record looks at one T cell receptor (beta chain) sequence and its context. Its antigen is currently unknown. This record comes from a study of siplizumab effects on memory and regulatory T cells. V lost 5 bases and J lost 5; bases outside the gene matches: 12. Germline CDR1 and CDR2: MDHEN and SYDVKM. This CDR3 has 16 residues. The repertoire was sequenced with immunoSEQ multiplex PCR; TCRdb's copy has only in-frame clones and lacks some. This table has 70,000 to 95,000 clones, around 97% appearing once. General study findings and limits: Whether the proliferating Tregs (from siplizumab cultures) were suppressive was not confirmed. The authors could not assign a naive or memory phenotype to roughly 80-96% of proliferating CD4+ or CD8+ clones.

J is TRBJ2-5 and V is TRBV28; 9 bases line up with TRBD1. Sequenced input: naive CD4+ T cells sorted from blood. This sequence originates from a human donor in good health. The chain's CDR3 is CASSTRDRAGLETQYF. The CDR3 DNA sequence: TGTGCCAGCAGTACCAGGGACAGGGCGGGGTTGGAGACCCAGTACTTC.